Presented here are 21 T cell receptor beta chains from one specimen sequenced in a study of shared clonotypes between healthy human individuals. Repertoires were generated with immunoSEQ multiplex PCR, while TCRdb's copy carries only in-frame clones and drops some. Found here are some 1,100,000 clones, approximately 78% of them singletons; the top ten hold approximately 0.5%. Input material: memory CD4+ T cells from PBMCs. Subset in this sample: CD45RA-negative fraction. Every receptor here comes from a man aged 18 to 35 in good health. Some clones in this sample may be carry-over from other donors' samples.

The chain uses TRBV28 and TRBJ2-4, with TRBD2 matching 14 bases. CDR1 MDHEN and CDR2 SYDVKM come from the germline V gene. CDR3 size: 19 residues. V lost 3 bases to trimming and J lost 3 bases; unmatched junction nucleotides: 10. CDR3 region: CASSFPRTSGRLGKNIQYF. CDR3 nucleotides: TGTGCCAGCAGTTTTCCACGGACTAGCGGGAGGCTGGGCAAAAACATTCAGTACTTC.

As regards this clone: Other DNA sequences in the same sample also yield this CDR3. This chain links TRBV5-1 with TRBJ2-1, with TRBD2 identical over 10 bases. Trimming removed 4 bases from V and 2 bases from J; junction bases left unmatched: 3. Germline CDR1 is SGHRS and CDR2 is YFSETQ. The CDR3 extends over 15 amino acids. CDR3 residues: CASSPSGRTYNEQFF. The DNA for the CDR3 is TGCGCCAGCAGCCCTAGCGGGAGAACCTACAATGAGCAGTTCTTC.

V gene TRBV27 combines with J gene TRBJ1-4; no definite D call. Germline V gene lookup returns CDR1 MNHEY and CDR2 SMNVEV (reference sequence). Trimming removed 8 bases from V and 3 bases from J, with 19 bases in between. This CDR3 has 16 residues. The CDR3 loop is CASQNRRAAPNEKLFF. Here the CDR3 DNA reads TGTGCCAGCCAAAACCGTCGTGCGGCCCCTAATGAAAAACTGTTTTTT.

This clone came up once. The V call is TRBV11-2, the J call TRBJ2-3; no clear D. Germline CDR1 SGHAT, CDR2 FQNNGV. The CDR3 runs 13 residues. Trimming pared 4 bases from V and 1 base from J, leaving 6 bases between. CDR3 sequence (DNA): TGTGCCAGCAGCTACCGACGCACAGATACGCAGTATTTT. Translated, it gives CASSYRRTDTQYF. Full variable domain (missing parts from reference TRBV11-2 and TRBJ2-3): EAGVAQSPRYKIIEKRQSVAFWCNPISGHATLYWYQQILGQGPKLLIQFQNNGVVDDSQLPKDRFSAERLKGVDSTLKIQPAKLEDSAVYLCASSYRRTDTQYFGPGTRLTVL.

The genes are TRBV6-1 and TRBJ2-7; 7 bases fit TRBD1. This CDR3 comprises 10 residues. Germline V gene sequence: CDR1 MNHNS, CDR2 SASEGT. V dropped 8 bases and J dropped 9; count of bases not matched to a gene: 4. The CDR3 reads CASGDRGQYF. CDR3 nucleotides: TGTGCCAGCGGGGACAGAGGGCAGTACTTC.

The chain is built from TRBV6-1 and TRBJ2-4; 8 bases match TRBD1. The CDR3 extends over 15 amino acids. V was pared by 10 bases and J by 4 bases, with 12 bases of the junction left unmatched. Germline-derived CDR1 and CDR2 are MNHNS and SASEGT. The CDR3 sequence is CATQDRGASKNIQYF. CDR3 bases: TGTGCCACCCAAGACAGGGGCGCATCAAAAAACATTCAGTACTTC.

Worth noting for this clone: This sample includes further DNA sequences coding for the same CDR3. The rearrangement links TRBV5-1 to TRBJ2-7, with D uncertain. Trimming pared 0 bases from V and 0 bases from J, leaving 7 bases between. The CDR3 has 14 residues. Per germline, CDR1 SGHRS and CDR2 YFSETQ. The CDR3 here is CASSLAGSSYEQYF. In DNA form, the CDR3 reads TGCGCCAGCAGCTTGGCCGGCAGCTCCTACGAGCAGTACTTC.

The chain carries TRBV19 and TRBJ1-4; TRBD1 matches at 7 bases. This CDR3 is built from 13 residues. Germline CDR1 and CDR2: LNHDA and SQIVND (reference sequence). V trimming: 3 bases; J trimming: 7 bases; junction bases outside the gene matches: 2. CDR3 coding DNA: TGTGCCAGTAGTATGACAGGGATTGAAAAACTGTTTTTT. It specifies CASSMTGIEKLFF.

The V and J genes are TRBV5-4 and TRBJ2-7; D gene unclear. Germline V gene sequence: CDR1 SGHNT, CDR2 YYREEE (reference sequence). With 4 bases removed from V and 4 bases from J, the gap between germline ends came to 15 bases. This CDR3 spans 14 amino acids. DNA for the CDR3: TGTGCCAGCAGCCCCCAGGACCGCCGGTACGAGCAGTACTTC. Translated: CASSPQDRRYEQYF.

The chain is built from TRBV5-4 and TRBJ2-7, with D uncertain. V was cut by 0 bases and J by 3 bases, with 10 bases left in between. Germline CDR1 and CDR2: SGHNT and YYREEE (reference sequence). The CDR3 length is 14 residues. The CDR3 is CASSLGQVSYEQYF. DNA for the CDR3: TGTGCCAGCAGCTTGGGGCAGGTGAGCTACGAGCAGTACTTC.

The chain couples TRBV5-1 to TRBJ2-3; 7 bases line up with TRBD2. Trimming removed 4 bases from V and 1 base from J; junction bases left unmatched: 6. CDR1 is SGHRS and CDR2 is YFSETQ in the germline V gene. This CDR3 spans 15 amino acids. CDR3 region: CASSEGLDGTDTQYF. In DNA form, the CDR3 reads TGCGCCAGCAGCGAAGGACTAGATGGCACAGATACGCAGTATTTT.

The chain has TRBV2 and TRBJ2-1, with TRBD1 identical over 7 bases. The CDR3 totals 15 residues. Germline V gene sequence: CDR1 SNHLY, CDR2 FYNNEI. V shed 2 bases and J 7 bases; nucleotides not matched to a gene: 8. The DNA of the CDR3 is TGTGCCAGCAGTGAAAAGCCAGGGGGTATGAATGAGCAGTTCTTC. Its translation is CASSEKPGGMNEQFF.

The rearrangement uses TRBV10-1 and TRBJ2-7; TRBD2 matches at 9 bases. The germline V gene has CDR1 WNHNN and CDR2 SYGVQD (reference sequence). The ends lost 3 bases at V and 6 bases at J; junction bases unmatched: 12. The CDR3 has 16 residues. The CDR3 spells CASSEEGAGGPLEQYF. CDR3 nucleotides: TGCGCCAGCAGTGAAGAGGGAGCGGGAGGCCCCCTCGAGCAGTACTTC.

The chain is built from TRBV5-1 and TRBJ2-3; TRBD1 aligns across 11 bases. This CDR3 has 14 residues. J lost 6 bases, V lost 4 bases, and 4 bases had no gene match. CDR1 is SGHRS, CDR2 YFSETQ, per germline. For the CDR3, the DNA is TGCGCCAGCAGCGGACGGGACAGGGGGGATACGCAGTATTTT. Amino acid sequence: CASSGRDRGDTQYF. Together with reference TRBV5-1 and TRBJ2-3, the CDR3 gives the full variable domain: KAGVTQTPRYLIKTRGQQVTLSCSPISGHRSVSWYQQTPGQGLQFLFEYFSETQRNKGNFPGRFSGRQFSNSRSEMNVSTLELGDSALYLCASSGRDRGDTQYFGPGTRLTVL.

The chain has TRBV27 and TRBJ1-5; the D is unclear. The V end was cut by 5 bases, the J end by 3 bases, with 8 bases between. The germline gives CDR1 MNHEY, CDR2 SMNVEV (reference sequence). The CDR3 length is 13 residues. The chain's CDR3 is CASSVTLNQPQHF. In DNA form, the CDR3 reads TGTGCCAGCAGTGTTACACTCAATCAGCCCCAGCATTTT.

The V gene is TRBV14, the J gene TRBJ2-5; D is undetermined. V lost 0 bases and J lost 9, with 11 bases in between. Germline lookup yields CDR1 SGHDN and CDR2 FVKESK. The CDR3 extends over 13 amino acids. The CDR3 loop reads CASSQELEGSQYF. The CDR3 coding sequence is TGTGCCAGCAGCCAAGAGCTGGAAGGTTCCCAGTACTTC.

The table lists this clone with a few counts. The chain employs TRBV29-1 and TRBJ2-5; 8 nucleotides align to TRBD2. V lost 0 bases, J lost 13 bases, and 10 bases stayed unmatched. The V gene's germline CDR1 is SQVTM and CDR2 ANQGSEA. This CDR3 spans 13 amino acids. CDR3 residues: CSVEDTGGARLYF. The CDR3 nucleotides are TGCAGCGTTGAAGATACGGGAGGGGCGCGGCTGTACTTC.

This clone was found a few times. The chain has TRBV2 and TRBJ2-5, with D perhaps TRBD2 (6 bases). V shed 8 bases and J shed 5 bases, with 15 bases lying between them. Per the germline V gene, CDR1 is SNHLY and CDR2 is FYNNEI. CDR3 size: 13 residues. CDR3 coding DNA: TGTGCCAGCGGGACTGTAGCGCGGGAGACCCAGTACTTC. This codes for CASGTVARETQYF.

The chain is built from TRBV10-3 and TRBJ2-7; TRBD2 aligns across 12 bases. J was trimmed by 6 bases and V by 4 bases; bases with no gene match: 4. Germline CDR1 ENHRY, CDR2 SYGVKD. There are 14 residues in the CDR3. CDR3 nucleotides: TGTGCCATCAGTGGAGGGACTAGCGGGCTCGAGCAGTACTTC. Protein: CAISGGTSGLEQYF.

The V call is TRBV7-2, the J call TRBJ2-7, with 10 bases matching TRBD2. The V and J ends lost 5 bases and 0 bases, in that order; junction bases with no gene match: 10. Germline values: CDR1 SGHTA, CDR2 FQGNSA. The CDR3 spans 17 residues. This CDR3 reads CASSQTRLAGSSYEQYF. Here the CDR3 DNA reads TGTGCCAGCAGCCAAACCCGACTAGCGGGTTCCTCCTACGAGCAGTACTTC.

This clone was detected a few times. V usage is TRBV9 and J usage is TRBJ1-3; D is uncertain. Germline V CDR1 and CDR2: SGDLS, YYNGEE. CDR3 length equals 15 residues. V lost 3 bases and J lost 0, with 10 bases in between. This chain's CDR3 is CASSAQASSGNTIYF. As DNA, the CDR3 is TGTGCCAGCAGCGCCCAAGCCAGCTCTGGAAACACCATATATTTT.